The rows below give T cell receptor beta chains drawn from one sample of a study of blood T cells in healthy people across ages. One entry per CDR3 protein, called by TCRdb with MiXCR from the 5' RACE reads. The repertoire holds fewer than 2,000,000 distinct CDR3 sequences, with about 39% as singletons. The sequencing input was blood. Receptor source: a human donor in good health. CDR3s include the opening cysteine and the closing phenylalanine or tryptophan. The order of the fields is V gene, J gene, CDR3 protein.

V: TRBV28
J: TRBJ2-4
CDR3: CASSGPFGVGRNIQYF

V: TRBV2
J: TRBJ2-2
CDR3: CAGARTAGELFF

V: TRBV20-1
J: TRBJ1-2
CDR3: CSAPGQNPYGYTF

V: TRBV11-2
J: TRBJ2-1
CDR3: CASSLVSVGDRDGEQFF

V: TRBV3-1
J: TRBJ1-2
CDR3: CACSQWDQGAVYGYTF

V: TRBV29-1
J: TRBJ2-7
CDR3: CSVGVVGLVNYEQYF

V: TRBV20-1
J: TRBJ2-3
CDR3: CSAIGLAGGLIDTQYF

V: TRBV6-5
J: TRBJ1-1
CDR3: CASSRPSWGNTEAFF

V: TRBV29-1
J: TRBJ2-3
CDR3: CSLRVSDTQYF

V: TRBV28
J: TRBJ2-2
CDR3: CASSPSRRGGELFF

V: TRBV6-2/TRBV6-3
J: TRBJ2-7
CDR3: CASSYARQGGGSYEQYF

V: TRBV27
J: TRBJ1-6
CDR3: CASSYYNSPLHF

V: TRBV7-3
J: TRBJ2-2
CDR3: CASSLSNGELFF

V: TRBV7-2
J: TRBJ2-5
CDR3: CASSLDSGSEETQYF

V: TRBV29-1
J: TRBJ1-1
CDR3: CSVERDIGTEAFF

V: TRBV27
J: .
CDR3: CANGTGRNYEQYF

V: TRBV20-1
J: TRBJ2-3
CDR3: CSARIGAGGGFTDTQYF

V: TRBV18
J: TRBJ2-3
CDR3: CASTPGTGGDTQYF

V: TRBV5-1
J: TRBJ2-3
CDR3: CASSYDEFSTDTQYF

V: TRBV24-1
J: TRBJ1-2
CDR3: CATSAPDGNYGYTF

V: TRBV27
J: TRBJ1-4
CDR3: CASSLTSPVGRQEKLFF

V: TRBV28
J: TRBJ2-7
CDR3: CASTRGTGLEQYF

V: TRBV7-9
J: .
CDR3: CASSLMGIAGDYEQYF

V: TRBV20-1
J: TRBJ1-6
CDR3: CSARGDNGNSPLHF

V: TRBV7-8
J: TRBJ1-2
CDR3: CATVPEEAGGYTF

V: TRBV20-1
J: TRBJ2-3
CDR3: CSAETARTSGATDTQYF

V: TRBV20-1
J: TRBJ1-2
CDR3: CSASVSPGDYGYTF